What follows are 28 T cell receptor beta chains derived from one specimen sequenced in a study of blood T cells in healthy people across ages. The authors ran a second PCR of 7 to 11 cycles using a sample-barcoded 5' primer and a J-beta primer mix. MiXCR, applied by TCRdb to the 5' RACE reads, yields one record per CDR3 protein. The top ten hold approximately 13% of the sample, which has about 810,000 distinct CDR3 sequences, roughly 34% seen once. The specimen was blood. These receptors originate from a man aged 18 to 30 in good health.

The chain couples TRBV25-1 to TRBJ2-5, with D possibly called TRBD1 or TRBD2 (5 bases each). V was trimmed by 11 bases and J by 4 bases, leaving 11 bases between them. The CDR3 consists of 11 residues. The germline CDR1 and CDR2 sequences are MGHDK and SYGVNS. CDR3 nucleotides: TGTGCCGGCAAGAGGGGAGAGACCCAGTACTTC. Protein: CAGKRGETQYF.

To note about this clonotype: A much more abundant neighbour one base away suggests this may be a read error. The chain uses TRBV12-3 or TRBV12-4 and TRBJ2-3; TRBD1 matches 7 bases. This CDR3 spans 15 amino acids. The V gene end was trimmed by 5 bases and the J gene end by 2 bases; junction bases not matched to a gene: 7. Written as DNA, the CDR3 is TGTGCCAGCAGTCGTGGGACAGTAGTCACAGATACGCAGTATTTT. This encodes CASSRGTVVTDTQYF.

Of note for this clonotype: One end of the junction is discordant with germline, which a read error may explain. For the CDR3, the DNA is TGTGCCGGCAGTTTAGCGTCGGGGGGTGAGCAGTTCTTC. The encoded protein is CAGSLASGGEQFF. This sequence joins TRBV7-2 and TRBJ2-1, with TRBD2 matching 7 bases. The CDR3 has 13 residues. Per the germline V gene, CDR1 is SGHTA and CDR2 is FQGNSA.

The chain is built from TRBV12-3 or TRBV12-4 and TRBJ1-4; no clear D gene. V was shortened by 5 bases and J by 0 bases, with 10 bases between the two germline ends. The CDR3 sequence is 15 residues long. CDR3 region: CASSTWEATNEKLFF. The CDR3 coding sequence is TGTGCCAGCAGTACCTGGGAGGCAACTAATGAAAAACTGTTTTTT.

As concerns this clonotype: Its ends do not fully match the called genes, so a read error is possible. The CDR3 protein is CTSSQAGMTSFGLDTQYF. The CDR3 nucleotides are TGTACCAGCAGCCAAGCGGGGATGACTAGCTTCGGCCTAGATACGCAGTATTTT. The genes are TRBV3-1 and TRBJ2-3; 7 nucleotides line up with TRBD2. This CDR3 is built from 18 residues. Germline V gene lookup returns CDR1 LGHDT and CDR2 YNNKEL (reference sequence).

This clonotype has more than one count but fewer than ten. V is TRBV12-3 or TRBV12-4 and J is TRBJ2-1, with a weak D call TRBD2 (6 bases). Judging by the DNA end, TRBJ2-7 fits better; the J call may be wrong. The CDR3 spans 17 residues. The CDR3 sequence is CASSTGEGTRSYNEQYF. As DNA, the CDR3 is TGTGCCAGCAGTACGGGGGAAGGGACTCGCTCCTACAATGAGCAGTACTTC.

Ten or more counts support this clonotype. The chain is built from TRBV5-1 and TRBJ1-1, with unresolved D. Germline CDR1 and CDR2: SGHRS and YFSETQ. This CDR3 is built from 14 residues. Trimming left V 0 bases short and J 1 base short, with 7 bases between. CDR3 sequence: CASSLDSPNTEAFF. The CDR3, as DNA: TGCGCCAGCAGCTTGGATAGCCCGAACACTGAAGCTTTCTTT.

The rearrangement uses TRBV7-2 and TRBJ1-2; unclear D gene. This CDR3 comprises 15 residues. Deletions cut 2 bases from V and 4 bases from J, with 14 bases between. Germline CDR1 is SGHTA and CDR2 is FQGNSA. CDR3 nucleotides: TGTGCCAGCAGCTTAAGTCCTGGTGAAATCTATGGCTACACCTTC. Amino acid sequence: CASSLSPGEIYGYTF.

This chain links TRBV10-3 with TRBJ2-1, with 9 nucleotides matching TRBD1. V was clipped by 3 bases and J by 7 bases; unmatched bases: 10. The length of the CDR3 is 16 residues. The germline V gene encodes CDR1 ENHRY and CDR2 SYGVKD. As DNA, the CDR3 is TGTGCCATCAGTGAAATTCAGGGGACAGGGAGGAATGAGCAGTTCTTC. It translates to CAISEIQGTGRNEQFF.

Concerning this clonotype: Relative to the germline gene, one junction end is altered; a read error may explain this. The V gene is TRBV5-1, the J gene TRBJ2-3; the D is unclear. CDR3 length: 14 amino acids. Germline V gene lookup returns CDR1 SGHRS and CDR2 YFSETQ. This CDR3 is CAGSLAASRDTQYF. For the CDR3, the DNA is TGCGCCGGCAGCTTGGCGGCTAGTCGAGATACGCAGTATTTT.

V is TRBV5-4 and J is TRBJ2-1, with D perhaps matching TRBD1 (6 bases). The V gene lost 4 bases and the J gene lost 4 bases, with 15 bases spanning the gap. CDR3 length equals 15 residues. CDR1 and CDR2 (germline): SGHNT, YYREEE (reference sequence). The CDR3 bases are TGTGCCAGCAGCGACCGGTACAGGGTATACAATGAGCAGTTCTTC. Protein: CASSDRYRVYNEQFF.

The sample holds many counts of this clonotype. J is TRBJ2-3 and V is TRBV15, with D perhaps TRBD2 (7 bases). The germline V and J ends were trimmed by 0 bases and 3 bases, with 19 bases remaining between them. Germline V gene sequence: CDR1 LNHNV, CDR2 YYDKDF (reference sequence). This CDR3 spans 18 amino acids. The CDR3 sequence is CATSRDRARGARTDTQYF. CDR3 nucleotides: TGTGCCACCAGCAGAGATCGGGCCCGGGGGGCGCGTACAGATACGCAGTATTTT.

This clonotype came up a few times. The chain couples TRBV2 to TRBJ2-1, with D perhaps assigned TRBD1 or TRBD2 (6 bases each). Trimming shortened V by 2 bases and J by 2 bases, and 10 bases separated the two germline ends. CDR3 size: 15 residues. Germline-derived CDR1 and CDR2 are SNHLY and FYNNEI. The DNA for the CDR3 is TGTGCCAGCAGTGAAAGGGGGGCCGCCTACAATGAGCAGTTCTTC. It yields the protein CASSERGAAYNEQFF.

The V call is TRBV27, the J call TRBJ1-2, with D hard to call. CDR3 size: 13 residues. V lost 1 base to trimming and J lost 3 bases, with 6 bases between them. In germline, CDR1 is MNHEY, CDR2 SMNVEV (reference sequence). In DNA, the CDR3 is TGTGCCAGCAGTTTATGGGCCGACTATGGCTACACCTTC. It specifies CASSLWADYGYTF.

The chain's CDR3 is CASSLTGVVTDTQYF. The CDR3 nucleotides read TGCGCCAGCAGCCTAACGGGGGTTGTTACAGATACGCAGTATTTT. The chain recombines TRBV4-3 with TRBJ2-3; a weak D match, TRBD2 (6 bases). CDR1 and CDR2 from the germline V gene are LGHNA and YSLEER. This CDR3 has 15 amino acids. The V and J ends lost 4 bases and 3 bases respectively, with 14 bases between them.

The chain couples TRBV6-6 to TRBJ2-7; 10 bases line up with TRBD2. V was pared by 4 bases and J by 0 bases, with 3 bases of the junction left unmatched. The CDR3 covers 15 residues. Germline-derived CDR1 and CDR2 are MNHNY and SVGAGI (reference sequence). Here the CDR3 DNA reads TGTGCCAGCAGTTTCATAGCGGGGGGCTCCTACGAGCAGTACTTC. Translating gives CASSFIAGGSYEQYF.

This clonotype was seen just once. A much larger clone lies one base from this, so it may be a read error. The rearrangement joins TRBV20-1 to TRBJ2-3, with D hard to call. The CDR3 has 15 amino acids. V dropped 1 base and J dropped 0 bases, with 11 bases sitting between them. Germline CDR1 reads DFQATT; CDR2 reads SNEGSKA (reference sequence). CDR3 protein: CSARVSVVSTDTQYF. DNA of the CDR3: TGCAGTGCTAGAGTATCCGTGGTCAGCACAGATACGCAGTATTTT.

The CDR3 protein is CASSLNRGRNEKLFF. The CDR3 nucleotides are TGTGCCAGCAGCCTAAACAGGGGAAGAAATGAAAAACTGTTTTTT. The chain employs TRBV7-9 and TRBJ1-4; 7 bases fit TRBD1. The CDR3 is 15 residues long. Germline V gives CDR1 SEHNR, CDR2 FQNEAQ (reference sequence). V shed 5 bases, J shed 5 bases, and the junction held 8 bases outside the gene matches.

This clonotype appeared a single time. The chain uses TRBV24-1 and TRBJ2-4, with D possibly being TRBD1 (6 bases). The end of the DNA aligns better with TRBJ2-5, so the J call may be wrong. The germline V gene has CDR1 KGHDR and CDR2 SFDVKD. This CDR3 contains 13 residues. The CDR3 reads CATSDPGEETQYF. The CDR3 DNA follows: TGTGCCACCAGTGACCCAGGGGAAGAGACCCAGTACTTC.

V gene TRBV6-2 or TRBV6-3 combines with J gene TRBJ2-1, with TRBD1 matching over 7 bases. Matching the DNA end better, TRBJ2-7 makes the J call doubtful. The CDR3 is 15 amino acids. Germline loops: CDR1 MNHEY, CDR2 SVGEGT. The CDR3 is CASTPPGQANYEQYF. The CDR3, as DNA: TGTGCCAGCACACCCCCAGGACAGGCCAATTACGAGCAGTACTTC.

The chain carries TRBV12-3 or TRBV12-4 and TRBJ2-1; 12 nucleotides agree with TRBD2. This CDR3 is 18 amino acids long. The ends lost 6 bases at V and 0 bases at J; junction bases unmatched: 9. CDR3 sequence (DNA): TGTGCCAGCAGCCCAGACGGACTAGCGGGGAGCTCCTACAATGAGCAGTTCTTC. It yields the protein CASSPDGLAGSSYNEQFF.

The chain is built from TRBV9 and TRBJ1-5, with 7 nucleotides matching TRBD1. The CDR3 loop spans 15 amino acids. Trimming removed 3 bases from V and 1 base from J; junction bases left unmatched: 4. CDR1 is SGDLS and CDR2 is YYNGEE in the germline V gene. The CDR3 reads CASSAATGSNQPQHF. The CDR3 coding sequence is TGTGCCAGCAGCGCCGCGACAGGGAGCAATCAGCCCCAGCATTTT.

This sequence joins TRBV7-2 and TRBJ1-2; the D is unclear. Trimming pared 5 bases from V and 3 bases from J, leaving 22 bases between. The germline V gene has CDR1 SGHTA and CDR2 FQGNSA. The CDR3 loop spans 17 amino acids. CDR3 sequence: CASSLRRALRLHYGYTF. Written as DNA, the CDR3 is TGTGCCAGCAGCCTACGTAGGGCCTTGCGGCTTCACTATGGCTACACCTTC.

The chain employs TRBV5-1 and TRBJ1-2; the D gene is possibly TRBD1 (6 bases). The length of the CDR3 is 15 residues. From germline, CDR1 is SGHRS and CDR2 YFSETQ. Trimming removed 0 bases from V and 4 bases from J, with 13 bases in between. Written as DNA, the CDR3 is TGCGCCAGCAGCTTGGAACAGGGACTAACCTATGGCTACACCTTC. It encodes CASSLEQGLTYGYTF.

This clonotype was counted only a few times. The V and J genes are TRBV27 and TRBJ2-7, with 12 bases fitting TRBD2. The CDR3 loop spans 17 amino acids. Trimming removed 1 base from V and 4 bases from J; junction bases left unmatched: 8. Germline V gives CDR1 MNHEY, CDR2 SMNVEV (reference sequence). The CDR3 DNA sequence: TGTGCCAGCAGTTTATTCCCCTTTGGGACTAGCGGGTACGAGCAGTACTTC. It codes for CASSLFPFGTSGYEQYF.

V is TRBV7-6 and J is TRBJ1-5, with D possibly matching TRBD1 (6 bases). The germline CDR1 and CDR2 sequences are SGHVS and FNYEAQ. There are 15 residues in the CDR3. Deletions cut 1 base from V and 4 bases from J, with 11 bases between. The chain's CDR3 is CASSLEAGANQPQHF. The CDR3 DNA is TGTGCCAGCAGCTTAGAGGCAGGGGCGAATCAGCCCCAGCATTTT.

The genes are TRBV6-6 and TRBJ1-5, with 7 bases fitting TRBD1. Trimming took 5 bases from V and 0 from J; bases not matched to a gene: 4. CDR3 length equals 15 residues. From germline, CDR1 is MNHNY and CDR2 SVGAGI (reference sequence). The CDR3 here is CASSHRDSSNQPQHF. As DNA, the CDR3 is TGTGCCAGCAGTCACCGGGACAGTAGCAATCAGCCCCAGCATTTT.

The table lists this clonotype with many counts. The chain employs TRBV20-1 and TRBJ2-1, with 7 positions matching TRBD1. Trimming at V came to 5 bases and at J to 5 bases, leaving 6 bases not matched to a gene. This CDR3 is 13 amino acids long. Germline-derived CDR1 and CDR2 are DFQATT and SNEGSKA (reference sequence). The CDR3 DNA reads TGCAGTGCTTCGGGACAGCCTAACAATGAGCAGTTCTTC. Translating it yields CSASGQPNNEQFF.